A single T cell receptor beta chain is shown here with its context. Its antigen is not identified. Per the original data handling: ImmunoSEQ output lacked quality scores and full-length reads, limiting matched filtering. Produced via immunoSEQ multiplex PCR; TCRdb's table is partial and in-frame only. V and J calls and clone size follow that table, whereas D and trimming were derived from the DNA. The sample has 2,500,000 or so clones, 85% to 95% seen once; the top ten hold around 0.4%. The sample is drawn from a study of shared clonotypes between healthy human individuals. General study findings and limits: The naive CD4 repertoires of several donors were compared, and around 5.1% of clonotypes were shared. Though the depth was large, rarefaction showed that sorted-subset sequencing was incomplete.

V lost 7 bases and J 4 bases, leaving 21 bases between the germline ends. The CDR3 has 16 residues. Germline V lookup: CDR1 MNHNY, CDR2 SVGAGI (reference sequence). This clonotype was sampled from a man aged 18 to 30 in good health. Some clones in this sample may be carry-over from other donors' samples. The V gene is TRBV6-6, the J gene TRBJ2-3; maybe TRBD2 (5 bases). The material sequenced was naive CD4+ T cells from PBMCs. Stated subset: CD45RA+ positively selected. The CDR3 region has the DNA TGTGCCAGCACCTCACCAATAGGGAGTCGGTCAGATACGCAGTATTTT. Translating gives CASTSPIGSRSDTQYF.